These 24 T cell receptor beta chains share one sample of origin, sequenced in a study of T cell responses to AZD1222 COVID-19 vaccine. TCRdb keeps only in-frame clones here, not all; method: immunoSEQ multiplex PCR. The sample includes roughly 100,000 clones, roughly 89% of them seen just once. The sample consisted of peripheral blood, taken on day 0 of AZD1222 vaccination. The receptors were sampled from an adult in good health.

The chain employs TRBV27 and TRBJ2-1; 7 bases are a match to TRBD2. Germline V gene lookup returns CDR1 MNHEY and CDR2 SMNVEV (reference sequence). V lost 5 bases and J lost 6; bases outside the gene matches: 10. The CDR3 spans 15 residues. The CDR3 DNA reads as TGTGCCAGCAGTACCTCAGCGGGAACCCCCAATGAGCAGTTCTTC. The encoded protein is CASSTSAGTPNEQFF.

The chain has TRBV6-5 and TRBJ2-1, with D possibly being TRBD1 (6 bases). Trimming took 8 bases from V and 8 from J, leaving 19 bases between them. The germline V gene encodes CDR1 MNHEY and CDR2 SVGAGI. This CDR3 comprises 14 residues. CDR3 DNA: TGTGCCAGCTCCTCGCGGACACCAGGGGATGAGCAGTTCTTC. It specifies CASSSRTPGDEQFF.

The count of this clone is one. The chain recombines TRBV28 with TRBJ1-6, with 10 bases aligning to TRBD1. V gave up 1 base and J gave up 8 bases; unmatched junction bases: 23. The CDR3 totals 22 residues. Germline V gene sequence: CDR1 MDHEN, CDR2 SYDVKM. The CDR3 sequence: CASSLYNSLRDRGLARDSPLHF. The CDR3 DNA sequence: TGTGCCAGCAGTTTATACAACTCACTACGGGACAGGGGTCTCGCGAGGGATTCACCCCTCCACTTT.

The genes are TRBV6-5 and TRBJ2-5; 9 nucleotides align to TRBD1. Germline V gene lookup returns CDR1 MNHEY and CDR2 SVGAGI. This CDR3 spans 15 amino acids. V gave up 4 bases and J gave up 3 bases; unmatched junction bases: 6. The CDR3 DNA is TGTGCCAGCAGTTCCGCCGGGACAGGGAAAGAGACCCAGTACTTC. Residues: CASSSAGTGKETQYF.

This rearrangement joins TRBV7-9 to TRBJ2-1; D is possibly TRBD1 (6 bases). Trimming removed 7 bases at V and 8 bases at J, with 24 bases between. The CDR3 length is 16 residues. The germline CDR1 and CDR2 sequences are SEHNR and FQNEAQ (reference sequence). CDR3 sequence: CASIKQSGFGGDEQFF. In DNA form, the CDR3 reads TGTGCCAGCATCAAACAAAGTGGATTTGGGGGCGATGAGCAGTTCTTC.

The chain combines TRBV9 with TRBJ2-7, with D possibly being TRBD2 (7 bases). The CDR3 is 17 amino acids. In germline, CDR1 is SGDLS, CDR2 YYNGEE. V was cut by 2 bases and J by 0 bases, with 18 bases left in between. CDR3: CASSVGEGVPSSYEQYF. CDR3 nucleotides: TGTGCCAGCAGCGTCGGGGAGGGGGTGCCAAGCTCCTACGAGCAGTACTTC.

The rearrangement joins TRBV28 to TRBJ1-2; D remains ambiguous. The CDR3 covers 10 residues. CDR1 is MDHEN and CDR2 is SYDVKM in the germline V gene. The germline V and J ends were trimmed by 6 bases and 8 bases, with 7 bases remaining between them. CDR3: CASSGWGYTF. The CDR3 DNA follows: TGTGCCAGCAGCGGTTGGGGCTACACCTTC.

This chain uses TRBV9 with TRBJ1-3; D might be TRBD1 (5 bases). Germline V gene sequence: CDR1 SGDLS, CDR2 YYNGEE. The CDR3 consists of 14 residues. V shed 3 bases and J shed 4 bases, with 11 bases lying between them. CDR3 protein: CASSGGTFGNTIYF. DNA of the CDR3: TGTGCCAGCAGCGGAGGGACTTTCGGAAACACCATATATTTT.

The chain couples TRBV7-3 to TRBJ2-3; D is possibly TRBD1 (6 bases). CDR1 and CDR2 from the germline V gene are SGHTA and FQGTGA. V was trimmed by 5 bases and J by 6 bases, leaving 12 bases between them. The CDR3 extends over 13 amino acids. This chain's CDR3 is CASSPQRGDTQYF. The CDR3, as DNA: TGTGCCAGCAGCCCACAAAGGGGGGATACGCAGTATTTT.

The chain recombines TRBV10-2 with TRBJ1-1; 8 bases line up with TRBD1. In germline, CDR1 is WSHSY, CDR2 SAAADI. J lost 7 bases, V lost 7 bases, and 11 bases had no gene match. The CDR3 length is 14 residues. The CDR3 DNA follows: TGCGCCAGCACCCAGGGGGCGTCGATTGGTGAAGCTTTCTTT. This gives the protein CASTQGASIGEAFF.

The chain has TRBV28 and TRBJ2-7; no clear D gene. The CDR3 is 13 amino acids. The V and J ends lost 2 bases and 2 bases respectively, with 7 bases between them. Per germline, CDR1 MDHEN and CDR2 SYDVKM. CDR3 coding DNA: TGTGCCAGCAGTTTAGGACCTACCTACGAGCAGTACTTC. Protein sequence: CASSLGPTYEQYF.

The CDR3 nucleotides read TGTGCCATCAGTGAGTCGAGTCTCCCGGGAGGAAACACCATATATTTT. Protein product: CAISESSLPGGNTIYF. The J gene is TRBJ1-3, the V gene TRBV10-3; D remains ambiguous. Germline CDR1 ENHRY, CDR2 SYGVKD. CDR3 length: 16 amino acids. Trimming cost V 0 bases and J 4 bases, with 13 bases left between them.

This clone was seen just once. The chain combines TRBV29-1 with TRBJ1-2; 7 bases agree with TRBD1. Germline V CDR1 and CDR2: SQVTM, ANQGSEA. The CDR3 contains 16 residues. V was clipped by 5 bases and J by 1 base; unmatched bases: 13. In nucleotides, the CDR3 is TGCAGCGTTACAGGACAGGCTACTTTTATTAACTATGGCTACACCTTC. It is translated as CSVTGQATFINYGYTF.

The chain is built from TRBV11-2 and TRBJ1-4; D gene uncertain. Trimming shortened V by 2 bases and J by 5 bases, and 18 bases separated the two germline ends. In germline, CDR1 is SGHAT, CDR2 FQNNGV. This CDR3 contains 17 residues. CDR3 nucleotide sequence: TGTGCCAGCAGCTTAATTATTGGTACTGCAGAGAATGAAAAACTGTTTTTT. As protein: CASSLIIGTAENEKLFF. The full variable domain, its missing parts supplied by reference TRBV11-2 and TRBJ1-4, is EAGVAQSPRYKIIEKRQSVAFWCNPISGHATLYWYQQILGQGPKLLIQFQNNGVVDDSQLPKDRFSAERLKGVDSTLKIQPAKLEDSAVYLCASSLIIGTAENEKLFFGSGTQLSVL.

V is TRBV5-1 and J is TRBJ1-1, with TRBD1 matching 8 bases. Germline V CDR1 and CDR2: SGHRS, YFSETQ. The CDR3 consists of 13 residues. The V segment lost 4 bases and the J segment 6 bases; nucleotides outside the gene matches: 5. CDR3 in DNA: TGCGCCAGCAGCCCGACAGGGGCATCTGAAGCTTTCTTT. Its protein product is CASSPTGASEAFF.

This chain's CDR3 is CASSLGLGLAGREQFF. In DNA, the CDR3 is TGTGCCAGCAGCTTAGGCTTGGGCCTAGCGGGGAGAGAGCAGTTCTTC. The chain combines TRBV7-3 with TRBJ2-1; TRBD2 agrees at 9 bases. The CDR3 extends over 16 amino acids. J lost 10 bases, V lost 2 bases, and 12 bases had no gene match. Germline loops: CDR1 SGHTA, CDR2 FQGTGA. Full variable domain (outside the CDR3, taken from reference TRBV7-3 and TRBJ2-1): GAGVSQTPSNKVTEKGKYVELRCDPISGHTALYWYRQSLGQGPEFLIYFQGTGAADDSGLPNDRFFAVRPEGSVSTLKIQRTERGDSAVYLCASSLGLGLAGREQFFGPGTRLTVL.

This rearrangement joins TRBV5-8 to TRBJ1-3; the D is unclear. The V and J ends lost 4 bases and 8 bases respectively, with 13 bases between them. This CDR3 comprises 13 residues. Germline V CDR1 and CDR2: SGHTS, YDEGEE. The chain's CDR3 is CASSQWTKDTIYF. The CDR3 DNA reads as TGTGCCAGCAGCCAATGGACGAAAGACACCATATATTTT.

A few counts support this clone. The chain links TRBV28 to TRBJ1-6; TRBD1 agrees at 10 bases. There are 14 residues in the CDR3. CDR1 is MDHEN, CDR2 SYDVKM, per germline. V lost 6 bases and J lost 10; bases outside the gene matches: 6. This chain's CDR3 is CASSPTGGGSPLHF. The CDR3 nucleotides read TGTGCCAGCAGCCCGACAGGGGGCGGATCACCCCTCCACTTT. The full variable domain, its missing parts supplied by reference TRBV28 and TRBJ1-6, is DVKVTQSSRYLVKRTGEKVFLECVQDMDHENMFWYRQDPGLGLRLIYFSYDVKMKEKGDIPEGYSVSREKKERFSLILESASTNQTSMYLCASSPTGGGSPLHFGNGTRLTVT.

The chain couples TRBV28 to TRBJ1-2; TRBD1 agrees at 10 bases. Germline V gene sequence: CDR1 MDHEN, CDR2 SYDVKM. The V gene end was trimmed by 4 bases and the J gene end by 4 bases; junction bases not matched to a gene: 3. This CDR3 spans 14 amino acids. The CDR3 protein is CASSSTGGFYGYTF. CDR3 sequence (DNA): TGTGCCAGCAGTTCGACAGGGGGCTTCTATGGCTACACCTTC.

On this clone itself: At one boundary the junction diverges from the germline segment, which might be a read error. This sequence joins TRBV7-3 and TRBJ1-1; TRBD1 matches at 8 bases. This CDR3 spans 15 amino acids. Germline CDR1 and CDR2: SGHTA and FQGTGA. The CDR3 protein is CASSLTGQDFSEAFF. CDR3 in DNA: TGTGCCAGCAGCTTAACGGGACAGGATTTTTCTGAGGCTTTCTTT.

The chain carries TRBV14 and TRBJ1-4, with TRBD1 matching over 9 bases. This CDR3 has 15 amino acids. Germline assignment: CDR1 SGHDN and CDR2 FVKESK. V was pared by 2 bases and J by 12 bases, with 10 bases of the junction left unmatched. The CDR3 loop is CASSQHTGGGSELFF. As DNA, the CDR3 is TGTGCCAGCAGCCAACATACAGGGGGCGGGTCCGAACTGTTTTTT.

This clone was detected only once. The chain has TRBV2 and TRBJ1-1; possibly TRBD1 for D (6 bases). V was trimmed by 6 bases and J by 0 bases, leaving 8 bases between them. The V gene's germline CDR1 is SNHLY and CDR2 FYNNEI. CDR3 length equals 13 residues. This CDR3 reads CASRGQLNTEAFF. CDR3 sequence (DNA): TGTGCCAGCAGAGGACAGTTGAACACTGAAGCTTTCTTT.

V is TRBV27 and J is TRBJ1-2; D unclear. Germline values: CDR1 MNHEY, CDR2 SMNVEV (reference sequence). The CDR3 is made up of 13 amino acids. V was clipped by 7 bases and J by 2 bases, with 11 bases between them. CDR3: CASKTDLNYGYTF. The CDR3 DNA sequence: TGTGCCAGCAAGACGGACTTGAACTATGGCTACACCTTC.

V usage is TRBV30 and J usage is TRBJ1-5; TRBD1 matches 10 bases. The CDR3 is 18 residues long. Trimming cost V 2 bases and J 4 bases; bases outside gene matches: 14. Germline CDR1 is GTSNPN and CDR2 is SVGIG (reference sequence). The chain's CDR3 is CAWSSDRGLVSGNQPQHF. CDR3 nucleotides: TGTGCCTGGAGTTCCGACAGGGGGCTCGTTTCAGGGAATCAGCCCCAGCATTTT.